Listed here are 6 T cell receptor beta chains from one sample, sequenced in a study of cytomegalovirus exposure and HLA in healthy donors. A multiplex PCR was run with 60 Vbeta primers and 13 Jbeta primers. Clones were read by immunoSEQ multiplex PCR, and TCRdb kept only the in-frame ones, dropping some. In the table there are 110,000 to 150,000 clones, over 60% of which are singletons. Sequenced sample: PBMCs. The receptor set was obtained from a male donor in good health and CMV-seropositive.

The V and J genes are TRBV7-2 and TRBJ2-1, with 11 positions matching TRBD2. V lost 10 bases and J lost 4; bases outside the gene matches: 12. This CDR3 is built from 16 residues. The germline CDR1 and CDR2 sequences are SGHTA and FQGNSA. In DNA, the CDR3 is TGTGCCACCGTTCGCCAAGGGACTAGCGGATACAATGAGCAGTTCTTC. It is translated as CATVRQGTSGYNEQFF.

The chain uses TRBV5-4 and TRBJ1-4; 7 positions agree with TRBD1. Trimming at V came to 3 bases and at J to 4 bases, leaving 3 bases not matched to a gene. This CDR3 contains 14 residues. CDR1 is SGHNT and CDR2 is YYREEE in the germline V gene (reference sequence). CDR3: CASSSGQINEKLFF. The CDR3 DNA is TGTGCCAGCAGCTCGGGACAGATTAATGAAAAACTGTTTTTT.

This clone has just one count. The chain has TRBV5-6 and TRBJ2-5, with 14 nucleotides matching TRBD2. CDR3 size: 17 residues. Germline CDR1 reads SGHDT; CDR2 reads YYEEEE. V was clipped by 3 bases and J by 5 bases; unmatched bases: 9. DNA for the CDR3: TGTGCCAGCAGCTGGACTAGCGGGGGGACCCTAGGGGAGACCCAGTACTTC. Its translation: CASSWTSGGTLGETQYF.

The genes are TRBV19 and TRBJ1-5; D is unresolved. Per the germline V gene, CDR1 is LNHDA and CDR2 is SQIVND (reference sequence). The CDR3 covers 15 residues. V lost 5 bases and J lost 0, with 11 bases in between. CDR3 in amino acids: CASSWLQDSNQPQHF. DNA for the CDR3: TGTGCCAGTAGTTGGTTACAAGATAGCAATCAGCCCCAGCATTTT.

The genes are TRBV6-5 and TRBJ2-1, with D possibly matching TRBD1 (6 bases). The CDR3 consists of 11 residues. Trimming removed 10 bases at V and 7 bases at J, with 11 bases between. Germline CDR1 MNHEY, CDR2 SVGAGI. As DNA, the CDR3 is TGTGCCACCGTCACAGGGAATGAGCAGTTCTTC. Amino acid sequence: CATVTGNEQFF.

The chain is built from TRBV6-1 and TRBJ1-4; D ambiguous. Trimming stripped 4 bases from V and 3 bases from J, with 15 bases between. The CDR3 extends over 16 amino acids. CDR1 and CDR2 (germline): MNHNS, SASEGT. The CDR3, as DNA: TGTGCCAGCAGTGCACCCCCACTGGGAGCTAATGAAAAACTGTTTTTT. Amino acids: CASSAPPLGANEKLFF.